Below are 10 T cell receptor beta chains sequenced from a single sample in a study of radiation and T cells in renal cell carcinoma (dated by TCRdb to about 2020). This specimen's time point label, per the study, means: blood 2 weeks post-SBRT. The treatment or condition label corresponds to: 15 Gy SBRT to primary tumor, nephrectomy 4 weeks later. Library preparation was by the immunoSEQ multiplex PCR assay. In its TCRdb copy, this immuneACCESS table keeps in-frame sequences only and misses some clones. Where compared with another copy, unresolved V genes explain less than half of these, and the others have no known cause. The sample has about 120,000 clones on record, about 81% of them singletons. The leading ten clones occupy approximately 2% of the sample. The sequencing used blood, collected from a patient whose treatment included radiotherapy and nephrectomy. Receptors were obtained from a woman in her fifties or sixties with renal cell carcinoma.

CDR3 sequence reads: CASSRGLEETQYF. In DNA, the CDR3 is TGTGCCAGCTCCCGGGGCTTGGAGGAGACCCAGTACTTC. The rearrangement joins TRBV18 to TRBJ2-5, with D perhaps matching TRBD1 or TRBD2 (5 bases each). With 6 bases removed from V and 5 bases from J, the gap between germline ends came to 13 bases. The CDR3 loop spans 13 amino acids. CDR1 and CDR2 (germline): KGHSH, LQKENI.

This clone appeared a few times. The chain couples TRBV7-6 to TRBJ1-6; unclear D gene. CDR3 length equals 12 residues. Germline CDR1 reads SGHVS; CDR2 reads FNYEAQ. V lost 5 bases and J 10 bases, leaving 9 bases between the germline ends. CDR3 sequence (DNA): TGTGCCAGCAGCCATCCAGACTCACCCCTCCACTTT. This translates into CASSHPDSPLHF.

This rearrangement joins TRBV2 to TRBJ2-3; D possibly uses TRBD1 or TRBD2 (5 bases each). This CDR3 contains 14 residues. Germline V gives CDR1 SNHLY, CDR2 FYNNEI. Trimming removed 8 bases from V and 4 bases from J, with 16 bases in between. The CDR3 DNA is TGTGCCAGCCGGGACGTCGGAGGCCCAGATACGCAGTATTTT. Its protein product is CASRDVGGPDTQYF.

This clone turned up a few times. The rearrangement joins TRBV14 to TRBJ1-5; D remains ambiguous. The CDR3 totals 13 residues. Germline V gene sequence: CDR1 SGHDN, CDR2 FVKESK. Deletions cut 0 bases from V and 0 bases from J, with 0 bases between. CDR3 coding DNA: TGTGCCAGCAGCCAAGATAGCAATCAGCCCCAGCATTTT. Amino acid sequence: CASSQDSNQPQHF.

The chain uses TRBV7-8 and TRBJ1-1, with unresolved D. CDR1 SGHVS and CDR2 FQNEAQ come from the germline V gene. The ends were cut back, 4 bases at V and 0 bases at J, with 9 bases in the middle. This CDR3 is built from 14 residues. The CDR3 sequence is CASSSRVLNTEAFF. The CDR3 DNA sequence: TGTGCCAGCAGCTCCCGGGTCTTGAACACTGAAGCTTTCTTT.

V usage is TRBV19 and J usage is TRBJ2-3, with 7 bases aligning to TRBD1. The length of the CDR3 is 16 residues. Trimming removed 7 bases from V and 3 bases from J; junction bases left unmatched: 13. The germline CDR1 and CDR2 sequences are LNHDA and SQIVND (reference sequence). The CDR3 protein is CASTTDRDRRTDTQYF. The CDR3 nucleotides are TGTGCCAGTACCACTGACAGGGATCGTAGAACAGATACGCAGTATTTT.

This chain links TRBV7-2 with TRBJ1-4; D is uncertain. Trimming removed 1 base at V and 3 bases at J, with 9 bases between. The CDR3 is made up of 15 amino acids. The germline V gene encodes CDR1 SGHTA and CDR2 FQGNSA. In nucleotides, the CDR3 is TGTGCCAGCAGCTTAGTCGGGTCAGCTAATGAAAAACTGTTTTTT. This sequence encodes CASSLVGSANEKLFF.

This clone was seen a handful of times. The chain links TRBV2 to TRBJ2-5, with D maybe TRBD1 (6 bases). V lost 4 bases and J lost 5, with 8 bases in between. The germline V gene encodes CDR1 SNHLY and CDR2 FYNNEI. The CDR3 contains 12 residues. The CDR3 nucleotides are TGTGCCAGCAGTGTTCAGGGGGAGACCCAGTACTTC. Translation gives CASSVQGETQYF.

This chain connects TRBV19 to TRBJ1-1, with 7 bases identical to TRBD1. CDR3 size: 14 residues. Germline trimming cut 3 bases from V and 1 base from J; bases unmatched to any gene: 2. Germline values: CDR1 LNHDA, CDR2 SQIVND (reference sequence). The CDR3 nucleotides are TGTGCCAGTAGTATCACAGGGGCGAACACTGAAGCTTTCTTT. Translating gives CASSITGANTEAFF. Full variable domain (remainder filled in from reference TRBV19 and TRBJ1-1): DGGITQSPKYLFRKEGQNVTLSCEQNLNHDAMYWYRQDPGQGLRLIYYSQIVNDFQKGDIAEGYSVSREKKESFPLTVTSAQKNPTAFYLCASSITGANTEAFFGQGTRLTVV.

The V call is TRBV5-6, the J call TRBJ1-1; no clear D gene. The germline V gene has CDR1 SGHDT and CDR2 YYEEEE. The CDR3 totals 13 residues. V lost 3 bases, J lost 4 bases, and 10 bases lay in between. In DNA, the CDR3 is TGTGCCAGCAGCTGGAAGGGTGCCACTGAAGCTTTCTTT. Protein: CASSWKGATEAFF.